The clone carrying this T cell receptor beta chain has only a few counts. The data are from a study of blood T cell repertoires in COVID-19. The overall study: The study drew acute and convalescent COVID-19 samples from the United States, Italy and Spain.

Assay used: immunoSEQ multiplex PCR; TCRdb lists only in-frame clones, some missing. The data hold roughly 350,000 clones, with roughly 85% observed a single time. V gave up 5 bases and J gave up 2 bases; unmatched junction bases: 3. CDR1 LNHDA and CDR2 SQIVND come from the germline V gene (reference sequence). The CDR3 is made up of 14 amino acids. This TCR was recovered from a woman younger than 35 with acute or convalescent COVID-19. Sequences were obtained from peripheral blood. The genes are TRBV19 and TRBJ2-7; 10 bases fit TRBD1. The CDR3 loop is CASSLGQGAYEQYF. The CDR3 DNA is TGTGCCAGTAGTCTCGGACAGGGGGCCTACGAGCAGTACTTC.